Detailed here is one TCR beta chain. The naive CD8 fraction comprised CD45RO-negative cells positively selected for CCR7 and excluded terminally differentiated effector memory CD45RA+ cells. Libraries were prepared by immunoSEQ multiplex PCR; TCRdb keeps only in-frame clonotypes and omits some of them. The sample has approximately 1.9 million clones; around 93% are singletons. The CDR3 is made up of 14 amino acids. Germline assignment: CDR1 SGHRS and CDR2 YFSETQ. Losses at the gene ends were 8 bases for V and 6 bases for J; bases not matched to a gene: 13. These data originate in a study of shared clonotypes between healthy human individuals.

The material sequenced was naive CD8+ T cells from PBMCs. The V gene is TRBV5-1, the J gene TRBJ2-7; 8 bases line up with TRBD1. This TCR was recovered from a man younger than 30 in good health. Some clones in this sample may be carry-over from other donors' samples. The CDR3 loop reads CASKTGTGYPEQYF. The DNA of the CDR3 is TGCGCCAGTAAGACCGGGACAGGCTATCCCGAGCAGTACTTC.